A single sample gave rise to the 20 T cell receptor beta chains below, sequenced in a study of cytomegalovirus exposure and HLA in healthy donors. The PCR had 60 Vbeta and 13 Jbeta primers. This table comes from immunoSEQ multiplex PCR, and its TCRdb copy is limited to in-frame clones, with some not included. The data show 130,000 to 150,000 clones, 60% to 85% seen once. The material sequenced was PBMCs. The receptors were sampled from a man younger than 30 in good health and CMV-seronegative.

CDR3 amino acids: CASLRTSTDTQYF. DNA of the CDR3: TGTGCCAGTCTACGGACTAGCACAGATACGCAGTATTTT. The rearrangement links TRBV19 to TRBJ2-3, with D perhaps TRBD2 (5 bases). CDR1 and CDR2 from the germline V gene are LNHDA and SQIVND (reference sequence). This CDR3 region has 13 residues. V dropped 8 bases and J dropped 0 bases, with 9 bases sitting between them.

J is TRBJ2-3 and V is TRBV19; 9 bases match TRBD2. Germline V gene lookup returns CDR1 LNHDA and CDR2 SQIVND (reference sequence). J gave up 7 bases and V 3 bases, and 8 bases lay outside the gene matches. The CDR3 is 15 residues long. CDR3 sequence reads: CASSISASGENTQYF. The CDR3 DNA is TGTGCCAGTAGTATCTCGGCTAGCGGGGAAAATACGCAGTATTTT.

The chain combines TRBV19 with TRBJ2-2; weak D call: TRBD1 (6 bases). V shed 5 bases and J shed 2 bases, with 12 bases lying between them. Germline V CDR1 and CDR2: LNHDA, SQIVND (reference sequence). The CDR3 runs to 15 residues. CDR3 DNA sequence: TGTGCCAGTAGTTTACAGGGAGTTAACACCGGGGAGCTGTTTTTT. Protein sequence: CASSLQGVNTGELFF.

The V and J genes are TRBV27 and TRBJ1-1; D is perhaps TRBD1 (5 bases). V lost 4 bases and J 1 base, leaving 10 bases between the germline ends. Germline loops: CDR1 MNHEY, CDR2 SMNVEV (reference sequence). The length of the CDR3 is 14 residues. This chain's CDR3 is CASSWDFQNTEAFF. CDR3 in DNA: TGTGCCAGCAGTTGGGACTTCCAGAACACTGAAGCTTTCTTT.

CDR3 bases: TGTGCCAGCAGCCCGGCACCGGGACAGGGAAGTGAAAAACTGTTTTTT. Protein: CASSPAPGQGSEKLFF. The gene calls are TRBV28 and TRBJ1-4; TRBD1 matches 9 bases. J was trimmed by 7 bases and V by 6 bases; bases with no gene match: 12. In germline, CDR1 is MDHEN, CDR2 SYDVKM. The CDR3 totals 16 residues.

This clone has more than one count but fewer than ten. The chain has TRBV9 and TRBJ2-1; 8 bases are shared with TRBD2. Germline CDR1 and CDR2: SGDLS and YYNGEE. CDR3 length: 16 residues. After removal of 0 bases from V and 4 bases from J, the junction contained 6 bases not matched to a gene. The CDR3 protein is CASSVGELAEYNEQFF. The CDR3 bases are TGTGCCAGCAGCGTAGGGGAACTAGCGGAGTACAATGAGCAGTTCTTC.

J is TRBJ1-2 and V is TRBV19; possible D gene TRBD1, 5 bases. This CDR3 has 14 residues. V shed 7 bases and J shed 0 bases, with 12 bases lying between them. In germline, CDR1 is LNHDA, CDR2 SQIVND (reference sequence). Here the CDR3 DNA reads TGTGCCAGTAAGTTGGAGACAGCTAACTATGGCTACACCTTC. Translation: CASKLETANYGYTF.

The CDR3 here is CASSLGLAGYSYEQYF. DNA of the CDR3: TGTGCCAGCAGCCTGGGACTAGCGGGCTACTCCTACGAGCAGTACTTC. The chain combines TRBV5-4 with TRBJ2-7; 12 nucleotides match TRBD2. V dropped 4 bases and J dropped 0; count of bases not matched to a gene: 5. This CDR3 has 16 residues. Germline loops: CDR1 SGHNT, CDR2 YYREEE (reference sequence).

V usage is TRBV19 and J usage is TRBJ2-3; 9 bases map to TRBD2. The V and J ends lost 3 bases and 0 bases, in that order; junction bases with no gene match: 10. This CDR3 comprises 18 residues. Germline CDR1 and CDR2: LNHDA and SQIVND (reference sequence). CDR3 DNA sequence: TGTGCCAGTAGTATTCAGCTAGCGGGAACGTCTAGCACAGATACGCAGTATTTT. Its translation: CASSIQLAGTSSTDTQYF.

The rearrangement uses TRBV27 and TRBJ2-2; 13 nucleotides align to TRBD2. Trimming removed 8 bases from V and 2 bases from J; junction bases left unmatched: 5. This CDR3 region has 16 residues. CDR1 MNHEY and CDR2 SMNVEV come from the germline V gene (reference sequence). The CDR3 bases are TGTGCCAGCTGGGGACTAGCGGGGCAAAACACCGGGGAGCTGTTTTTT. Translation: CASWGLAGQNTGELFF.

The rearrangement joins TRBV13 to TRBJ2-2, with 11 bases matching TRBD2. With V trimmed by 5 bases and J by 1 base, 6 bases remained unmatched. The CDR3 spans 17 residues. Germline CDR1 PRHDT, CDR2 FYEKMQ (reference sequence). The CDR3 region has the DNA TGTGCCAGCAGCCCCTTCGGGACTAGCGGGAACACCGGGGAGCTGTTTTTT. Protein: CASSPFGTSGNTGELFF.

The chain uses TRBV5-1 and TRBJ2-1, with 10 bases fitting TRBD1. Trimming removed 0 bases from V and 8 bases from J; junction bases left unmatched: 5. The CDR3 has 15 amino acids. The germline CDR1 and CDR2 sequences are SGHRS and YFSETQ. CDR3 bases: TGCGCCAGCAGCTTGGGCGTGACAGGGGGCCATGAGCAGTTCTTC. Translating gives CASSLGVTGGHEQFF.

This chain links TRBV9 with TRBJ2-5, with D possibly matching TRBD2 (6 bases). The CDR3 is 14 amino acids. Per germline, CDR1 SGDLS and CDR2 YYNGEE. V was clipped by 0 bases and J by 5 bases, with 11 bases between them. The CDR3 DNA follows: TGTGCCAGCAGCGTAGGATTGGGGAGGGAGACCCAGTACTTC. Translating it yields CASSVGLGRETQYF. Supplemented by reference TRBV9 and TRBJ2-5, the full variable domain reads DSGVTQTPKHLITATGQRVTLRCSPRSGDLSVYWYQQSLDQGLQFLIQYYNGEERAKGNILERFSAQQFPDLHSELNLSSLELGDSALYFCASSVGLGRETQYFGPGTRLLVL.

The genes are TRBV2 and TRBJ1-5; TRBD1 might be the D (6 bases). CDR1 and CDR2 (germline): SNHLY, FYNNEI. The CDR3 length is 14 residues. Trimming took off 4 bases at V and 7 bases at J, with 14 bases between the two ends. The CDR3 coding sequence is TGTGCCAGCAGTGCTGGGGGGGCAAGGCAGCCCCAGCATTTT. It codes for CASSAGGARQPQHF.

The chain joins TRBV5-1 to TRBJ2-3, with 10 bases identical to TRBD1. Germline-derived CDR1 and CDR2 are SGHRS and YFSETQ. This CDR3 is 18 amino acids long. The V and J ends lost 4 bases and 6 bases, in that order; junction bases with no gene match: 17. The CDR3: CASSPRDRGNPYGDTQYF. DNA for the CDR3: TGCGCCAGCAGCCCCCGGGACAGGGGTAATCCGTATGGGGATACGCAGTATTTT.

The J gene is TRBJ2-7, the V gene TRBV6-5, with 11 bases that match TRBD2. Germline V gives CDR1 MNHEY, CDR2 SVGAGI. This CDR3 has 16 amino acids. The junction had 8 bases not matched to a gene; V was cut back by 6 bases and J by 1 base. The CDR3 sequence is CASSYAGTSGSYEQYF. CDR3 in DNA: TGTGCCAGCAGCTACGCCGGGACTAGCGGATCCTACGAGCAGTACTTC.

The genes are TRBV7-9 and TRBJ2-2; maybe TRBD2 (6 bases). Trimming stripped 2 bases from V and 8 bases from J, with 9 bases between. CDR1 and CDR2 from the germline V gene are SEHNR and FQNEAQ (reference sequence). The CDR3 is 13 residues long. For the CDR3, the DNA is TGTGCCAGCAGCTTAACGGGACTGGGGGAGCTGTTTTTT. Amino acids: CASSLTGLGELFF.

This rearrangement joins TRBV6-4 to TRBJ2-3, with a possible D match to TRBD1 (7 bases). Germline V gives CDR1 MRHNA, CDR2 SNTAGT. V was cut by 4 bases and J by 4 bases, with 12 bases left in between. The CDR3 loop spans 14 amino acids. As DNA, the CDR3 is TGTGCCAGCAGTGGCCAGGGGGGAGCAGATACGCAGTATTTT. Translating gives CASSGQGGADTQYF.

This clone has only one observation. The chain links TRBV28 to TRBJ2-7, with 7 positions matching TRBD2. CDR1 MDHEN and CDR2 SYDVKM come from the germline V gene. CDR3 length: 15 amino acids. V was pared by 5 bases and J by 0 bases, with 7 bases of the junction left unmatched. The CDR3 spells CASSPRAGPSYEQYF. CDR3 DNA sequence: TGTGCCAGCAGTCCGCGAGCGGGACCCTCCTACGAGCAGTACTTC.

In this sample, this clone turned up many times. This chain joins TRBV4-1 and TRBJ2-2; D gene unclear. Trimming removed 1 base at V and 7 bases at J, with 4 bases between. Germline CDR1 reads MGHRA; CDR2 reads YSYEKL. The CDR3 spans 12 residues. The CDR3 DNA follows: TGCGCCAGCAGCCAAGTAATCGGGGAGCTGTTTTTT. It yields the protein CASSQVIGELFF.